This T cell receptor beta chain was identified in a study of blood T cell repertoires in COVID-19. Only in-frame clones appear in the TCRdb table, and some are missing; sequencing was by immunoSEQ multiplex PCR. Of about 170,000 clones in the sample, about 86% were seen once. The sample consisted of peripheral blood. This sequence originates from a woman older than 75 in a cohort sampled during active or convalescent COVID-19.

The CDR3 DNA sequence: TGTGCCAGCTCACCACTGGGGACAGGGGGCCCCTACGAGCAGTACTTC. Amino acids: CASSPLGTGGPYEQYF. J is TRBJ2-7 and V is TRBV18; 12 bases map to TRBD1. The V gene's germline CDR1 is KGHSH and CDR2 LQKENI. The CDR3 sequence is 16 residues long. V shed 1 base, J shed 2 bases, and the junction held 3 bases outside the gene matches.